This entry lists 14 T cell receptor beta chains sequenced from one sample in a study of T cell responses to AZD1222 COVID-19 vaccine. Clones were sequenced by immunoSEQ multiplex PCR, and TCRdb holds only the in-frame ones, with some missing. The sample holds roughly 160,000 clones, around 95% seen once. The sequencing used peripheral blood, collected on day 0 of AZD1222 vaccination. The origin of the receptors is an adult in good health.

The J gene is TRBJ2-5, the V gene TRBV5-4, with TRBD2 matching over 11 bases. The junction had 8 bases not matched to a gene; V was cut back by 5 bases and J by 2 bases. This CDR3 has 16 amino acids. CDR1 is SGHNT and CDR2 is YYREEE in the germline V gene (reference sequence). CDR3 residues: CASSSPGLAVQETQYF. Written as DNA, the CDR3 is TGTGCCAGCAGTTCACCGGGACTAGCGGTACAAGAGACCCAGTACTTC.

Note on this clone: The junction and the germline gene differ at one end; a read error may be behind it. This chain uses TRBV12-3 or TRBV12-4 with TRBJ1-3; D gene unclear. There are 11 residues in the CDR3. In nucleotides, the CDR3 is TGTGCCAGCAGTTCACTCGGGGAGGATCTATTT. Protein sequence: CASSSLGEDLF.

This chain joins TRBV30 and TRBJ1-3; tentative D call: TRBD1 (5 bases). Trimming removed 0 bases from V and 5 bases from J, with 11 bases in between. Germline CDR1 is GTSNPN and CDR2 is SVGIG (reference sequence). The CDR3 totals 14 residues. Here the CDR3 reads CAWSVQSGRNTIYF. The CDR3 DNA is TGTGCCTGGAGTGTACAGTCAGGGCGAAACACCATATATTTT.

The V call is TRBV18, the J call TRBJ2-1; unclear D gene. The germline CDR1 and CDR2 sequences are KGHSH and LQKENI. With 2 bases removed from V and 6 bases from J, the gap between germline ends came to 5 bases. The CDR3 runs 12 residues. The CDR3 reads CASSPGLNEQFF. The CDR3, as DNA: TGTGCCAGCTCACCAGGGCTCAATGAGCAGTTCTTC. Filled out from reference TRBV18 and TRBJ2-1, the complete variable domain reads NAGVMQNPRHLVRRRGQEARLRCSPMKGHSHVYWYRQLPEEGLKFMVYLQKENIIDESGMPKERFSAEFPKEGPSILRIQQVVRGDSAAYFCASSPGLNEQFFGPGTRLTVL.

The chain is built from TRBV11-2 and TRBJ2-7, with D perhaps TRBD1 (5 bases). This CDR3 is 12 amino acids long. The germline gives CDR1 SGHAT, CDR2 FQNNGV. Trimming took off 6 bases at V and 2 bases at J, with 8 bases between the two ends. CDR3 nucleotide sequence: TGTGCCAGCAGTCGACAGCCCTACGAGCAGTACTTC. This sequence encodes CASSRQPYEQYF.

This CDR3 reads CASSLAGSYEQYF. The CDR3 nucleotides read TGTGCCAGCAGTTTAGCGGGGAGCTACGAGCAGTACTTC. The V and J genes are TRBV12-3 or TRBV12-4 and TRBJ2-7; D may be TRBD2 (5 bases). The CDR3 has 13 amino acids. V was pared by 0 bases and J by 3 bases, with 6 bases between.

The chain carries TRBV14 and TRBJ2-7, with 9 bases identical to TRBD1. Germline CDR1 and CDR2: SGHDN and FVKESK. J gave up 0 bases and V 0 bases, and 3 bases lay outside the gene matches. There are 16 residues in the CDR3. DNA for the CDR3: TGTGCCAGCAGCCAAGATGGGACAGGGCTCTCCTACGAGCAGTACTTC. Translated, it gives CASSQDGTGLSYEQYF.

The rearrangement joins TRBV5-1 to TRBJ2-2; 7 bases fit TRBD1. The CDR3 is made up of 15 amino acids. The trim removed 0 bases at V and 5 bases at J, leaving 4 bases unmatched. Germline V gene sequence: CDR1 SGHRS, CDR2 YFSETQ. CDR3 residues: CASSLGQGGTGELFF. The CDR3, as DNA: TGCGCCAGCAGCTTGGGACAGGGTGGAACCGGGGAGCTGTTTTTT.

This chain joins TRBV28 and TRBJ1-5, with D maybe TRBD1 (6 bases). CDR3 length: 14 residues. Per germline, CDR1 MDHEN and CDR2 SYDVKM. V gave up 10 bases and J gave up 6 bases, with 19 bases separating them. The CDR3 here is CATRDGQRGQPQHF. The CDR3, as DNA: TGTGCCACGCGCGACGGACAGCGGGGTCAGCCCCAGCATTTT. Full variable domain (outside the CDR3, taken from reference TRBV28 and TRBJ1-5): DVKVTQSSRYLVKRTGEKVFLECVQDMDHENMFWYRQDPGLGLRLIYFSYDVKMKEKGDIPEGYSVSREKKERFSLILESASTNQTSMYLCATRDGQRGQPQHFGDGTRLSIL.

This rearrangement joins TRBV5-4 to TRBJ2-7; D is unresolved. Germline V gene sequence: CDR1 SGHNT, CDR2 YYREEE (reference sequence). V was cut by 4 bases and J by 2 bases, with 16 bases left in between. The CDR3 totals 15 residues. The CDR3 sequence is CASSPGFYPPYEQYF. As DNA, the CDR3 is TGTGCCAGCAGCCCCGGCTTTTATCCCCCCTACGAGCAGTACTTC.

The CDR3 DNA follows: TGTGCCAGTAGTATCCTGGGACAGGCTCGCACTGAAGCTTTCTTT. Its translation is CASSILGQARTEAFF. The J gene is TRBJ1-1, the V gene TRBV19; 8 bases match TRBD1. J was trimmed by 4 bases and V by 3 bases; bases with no gene match: 7. The CDR3 covers 15 residues. The V gene's germline CDR1 is LNHDA and CDR2 SQIVND (reference sequence).

V gene TRBV5-4 combines with J gene TRBJ2-1; 8 positions match TRBD2. The CDR3 totals 14 residues. In germline, CDR1 is SGHNT, CDR2 YYREEE (reference sequence). The J segment lost 9 bases and the V segment lost 5 bases, leaving 10 bases of the junction unmatched. DNA for the CDR3: TGTGCCAGCAGGCCTACTAGCGGAGGGATTGAGCAGTTCTTC. This gives the protein CASRPTSGGIEQFF.

V gene TRBV6-5 combines with J gene TRBJ2-3, with 10 positions matching TRBD2. The J segment lost 0 bases and the V segment lost 9 bases, leaving 6 bases of the junction unmatched. This CDR3 is 15 amino acids long. Germline-derived CDR1 and CDR2 are MNHEY and SVGAGI. CDR3 nucleotides: TGTGCCAGTTTAACTAGCGGGGCTAGCACAGATACGCAGTATTTT. As protein: CASLTSGASTDTQYF.

This sequence joins TRBV3-1 (or the pseudogene TRBV3-2) and TRBJ1-4; 9 bases line up with TRBD1. Unmatched junction bases numbered 7, after V lost 3 bases and J lost 8 bases. This CDR3 comprises 15 residues. Germline V gene lookup returns CDR1 LGHDT and CDR2 YNNKEL (reference sequence). The CDR3 spells CASSHRDRGGEKLFF. The CDR3 DNA reads as TGTGCCAGCAGCCATCGCGACAGGGGGGGGGAAAAACTGTTTTTT.